This T cell receptor beta chain was recovered during a study of blood T cells in healthy people across ages. Study-level results: Estimated diversity that came from one million T cells was considered an underestimate. A roughly linear age-dependent decrease characterized TCR beta diversity per million T cells.

The authors ran a second PCR of about 7 to 11 cycles using a sample-barcoded 5' primer and a J-beta primer mix. MiXCR, run by TCRdb on the 5' RACE reads, gives a single entry per CDR3 protein. The data show some 1.5 million distinct CDR3 sequences, under 55% seen once. The germline V gene has CDR1 MNHEY and CDR2 SMNVEV (reference sequence). Trimming stripped 6 bases from V and 5 bases from J, with 14 bases between. CDR3 length equals 15 residues. To note about this clonotype: Its matching antigen is unknown.

This chain joins TRBV27 and TRBJ2-6; perhaps TRBD1 as D (5 bases). What was sequenced was blood. This sequence originates from a woman under 30 in good health. For the CDR3, the DNA is TGTGCCAGCAGCCGACAGAAAGGCTGGGCCAACGTCCTGACTTTC. As protein: CASSRQKGWANVLTF.